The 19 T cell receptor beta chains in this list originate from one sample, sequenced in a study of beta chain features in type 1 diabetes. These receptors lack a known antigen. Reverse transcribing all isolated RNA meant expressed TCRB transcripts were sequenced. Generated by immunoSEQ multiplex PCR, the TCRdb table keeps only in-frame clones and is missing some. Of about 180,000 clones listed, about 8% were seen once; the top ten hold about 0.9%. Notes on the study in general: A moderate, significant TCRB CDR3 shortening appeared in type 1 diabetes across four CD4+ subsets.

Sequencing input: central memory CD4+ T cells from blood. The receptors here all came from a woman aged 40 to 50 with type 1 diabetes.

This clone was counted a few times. The CDR3 loop is CASSFSGNSNQPQHF. The CDR3 DNA follows: TGTGCCAGCAGCTTCTCAGGGAATAGCAATCAGCCCCAGCATTTT. The chain has TRBV7-9 and TRBJ1-5; TRBD1 might be the D (5 bases). Trimming took 3 bases from V and 0 from J, leaving 9 bases between them. The CDR3 runs to 15 residues. Germline assignment: CDR1 SEHNR and CDR2 FQNEAQ (reference sequence).

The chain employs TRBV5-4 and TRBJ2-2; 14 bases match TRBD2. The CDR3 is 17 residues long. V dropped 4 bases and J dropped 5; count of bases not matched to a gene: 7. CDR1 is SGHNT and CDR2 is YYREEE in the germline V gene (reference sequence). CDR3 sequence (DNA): TGTGCCAGCAGCCCCGGACTAGCGGGGGGCGTAACCGGGGAGCTGTTTTTT. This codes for CASSPGLAGGVTGELFF.

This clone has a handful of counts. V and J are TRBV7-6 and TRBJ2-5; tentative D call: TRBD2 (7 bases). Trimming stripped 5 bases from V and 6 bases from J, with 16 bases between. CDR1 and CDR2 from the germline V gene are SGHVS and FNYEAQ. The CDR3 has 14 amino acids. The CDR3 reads CASSPWGGAQTQYF. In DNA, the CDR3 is TGTGCCAGCAGCCCATGGGGGGGCGCCCAGACCCAGTACTTC. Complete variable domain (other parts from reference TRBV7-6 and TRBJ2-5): GAGVSQSPRYKVTKRGQDVALRCDPISGHVSLYWYRQALGQGPEFLTYFNYEAQQDKSGLPNDRFSAERPEGSISTLTIQRTEQRDSAMYRCASSPWGGAQTQYFGPGTRLLVL.

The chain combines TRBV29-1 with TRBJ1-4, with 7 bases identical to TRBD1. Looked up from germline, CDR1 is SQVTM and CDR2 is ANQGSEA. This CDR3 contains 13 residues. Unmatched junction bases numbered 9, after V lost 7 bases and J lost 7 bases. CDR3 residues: CSGKAGGSEKLFF. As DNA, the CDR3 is TGCAGCGGAAAAGCAGGGGGGAGTGAAAAACTGTTTTTT. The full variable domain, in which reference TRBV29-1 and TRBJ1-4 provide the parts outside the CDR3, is SAVISQKPSRDICQRGTSLTIQCQVDSQVTMMFWYRQQPGQSLTLIATANQGSEATYESGFVIDKFPISRPNLTFSTLTVSNMSPEDSSIYLCSGKAGGSEKLFFGSGTQLSVL.

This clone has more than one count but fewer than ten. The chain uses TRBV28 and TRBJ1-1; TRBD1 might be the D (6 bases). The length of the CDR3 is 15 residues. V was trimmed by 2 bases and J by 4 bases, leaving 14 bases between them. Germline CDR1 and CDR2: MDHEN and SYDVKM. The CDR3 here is CASSLGTGMGTEAFF. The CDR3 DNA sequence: TGTGCCAGCAGTTTAGGAACAGGGATGGGCACTGAAGCTTTCTTT.

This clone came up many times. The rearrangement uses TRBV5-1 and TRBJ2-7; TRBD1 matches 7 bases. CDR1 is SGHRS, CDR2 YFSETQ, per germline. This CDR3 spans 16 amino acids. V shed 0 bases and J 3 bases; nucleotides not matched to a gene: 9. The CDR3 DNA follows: TGCGCCAGCAGCTTGGGGGGGCCGGGACAGAGCTACGAGCAGTACTTC. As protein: CASSLGGPGQSYEQYF.

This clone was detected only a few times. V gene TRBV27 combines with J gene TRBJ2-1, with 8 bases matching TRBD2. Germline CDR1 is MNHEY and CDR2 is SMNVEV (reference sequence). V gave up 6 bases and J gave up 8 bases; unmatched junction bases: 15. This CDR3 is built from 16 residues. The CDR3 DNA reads TGTGCCAGCAGCTCCCCGGGACTAGTCGGGGTCGATGAGCAGTTCTTC. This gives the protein CASSSPGLVGVDEQFF.

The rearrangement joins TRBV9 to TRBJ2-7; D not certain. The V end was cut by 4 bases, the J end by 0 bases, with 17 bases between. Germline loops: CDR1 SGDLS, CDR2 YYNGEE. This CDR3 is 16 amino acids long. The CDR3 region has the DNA TGTGCCAGCAGCCCCAGATCGGGTCTTAGCTCCTACGAGCAGTACTTC. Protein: CASSPRSGLSSYEQYF.

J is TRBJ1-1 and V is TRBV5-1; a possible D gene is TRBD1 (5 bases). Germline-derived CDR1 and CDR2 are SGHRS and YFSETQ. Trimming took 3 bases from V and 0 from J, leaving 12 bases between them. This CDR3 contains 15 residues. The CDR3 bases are TGCGCCAGCAGCTACCGGGGGGGTATGAACACTGAAGCTTTCTTT. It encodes CASSYRGGMNTEAFF.

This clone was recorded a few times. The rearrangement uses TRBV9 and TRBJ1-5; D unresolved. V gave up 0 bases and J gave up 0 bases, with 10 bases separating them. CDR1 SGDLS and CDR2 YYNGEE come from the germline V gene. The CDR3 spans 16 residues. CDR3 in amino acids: CASSVVRVISNQPQHF. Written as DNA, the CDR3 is TGTGCCAGCAGCGTAGTACGGGTGATTAGCAATCAGCCCCAGCATTTT.

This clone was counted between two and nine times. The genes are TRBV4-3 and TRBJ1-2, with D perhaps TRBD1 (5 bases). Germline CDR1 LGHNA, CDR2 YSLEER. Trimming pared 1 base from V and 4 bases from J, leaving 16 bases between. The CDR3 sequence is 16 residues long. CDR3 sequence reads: CASSQGSFSGFYGYTF. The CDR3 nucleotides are TGCGCCAGCAGCCAAGGGAGTTTTTCAGGGTTCTATGGCTACACCTTC.

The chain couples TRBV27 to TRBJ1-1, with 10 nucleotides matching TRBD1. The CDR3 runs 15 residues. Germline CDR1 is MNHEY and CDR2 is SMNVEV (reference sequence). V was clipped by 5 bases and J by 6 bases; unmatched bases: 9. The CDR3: CASSPWDRGKSEAFF. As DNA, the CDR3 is TGTGCCAGCAGTCCTTGGGACAGGGGTAAATCTGAAGCTTTCTTT.

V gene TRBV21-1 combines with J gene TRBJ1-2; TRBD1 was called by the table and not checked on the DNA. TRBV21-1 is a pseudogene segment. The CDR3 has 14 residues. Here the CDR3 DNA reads TGTGCCAGCAGCAAAGCGCCAGGGTCAAGGAGCTACACCTTC. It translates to CASSKAPGSRSYTF.

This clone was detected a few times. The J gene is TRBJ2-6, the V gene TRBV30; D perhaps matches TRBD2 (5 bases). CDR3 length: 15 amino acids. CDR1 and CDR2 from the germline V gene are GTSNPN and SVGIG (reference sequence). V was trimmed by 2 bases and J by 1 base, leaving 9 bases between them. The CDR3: CAWSSEASGANVLTF. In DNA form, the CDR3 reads TGTGCCTGGAGTTCGGAGGCGTCTGGGGCCAACGTCCTGACTTTC. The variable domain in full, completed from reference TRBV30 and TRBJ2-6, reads SQTIHQWPATLVQPVGSPLSLECTVEGTSNPNLYWYRQAAGRGLQLLFYSVGIGQISSEVPQNLSASRPQDRQFILSSKKLLLSDSGFYLCAWSSEASGANVLTFGAGSRLTVL.

The CDR3 region is CASSEGGGSEQYF. CDR3 nucleotides: TGTGCCAGCAGTGAAGGGGGAGGGTCCGAGCAGTACTTC. V is TRBV6-1 and J is TRBJ2-7; 7 bases fit TRBD2. The CDR3 contains 13 residues. Germline assignment: CDR1 MNHNS and CDR2 SASEGT. J lost 6 bases, V lost 1 base, and 3 bases had no gene match.

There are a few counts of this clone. For the CDR3, the DNA is TGCGCCAGCAGCTTGAGCCCCGAGGAAAAACTGTTTTTT. As protein: CASSLSPEEKLFF. The chain combines TRBV5-1 with TRBJ1-4; D is unresolved. The CDR3 is 13 amino acids. The V and J ends lost 1 base and 8 bases respectively, with 9 bases between them. Germline CDR1 and CDR2: SGHRS and YFSETQ.

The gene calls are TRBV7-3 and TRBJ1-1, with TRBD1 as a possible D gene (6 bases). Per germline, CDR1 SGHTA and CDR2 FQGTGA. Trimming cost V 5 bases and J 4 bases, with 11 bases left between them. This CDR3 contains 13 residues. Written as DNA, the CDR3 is TGTGCCAGCAGCATCAGGGGTAGCACTGAAGCTTTCTTT. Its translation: CASSIRGSTEAFF.

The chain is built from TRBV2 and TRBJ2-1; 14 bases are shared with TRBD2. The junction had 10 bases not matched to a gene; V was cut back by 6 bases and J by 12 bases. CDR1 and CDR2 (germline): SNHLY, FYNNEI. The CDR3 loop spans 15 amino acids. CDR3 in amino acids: CASRAGTSGGRGQFF. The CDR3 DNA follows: TGTGCCAGCAGGGCCGGGACTAGCGGGGGTCGGGGGCAGTTCTTC.

The DNA of the CDR3 is TGTGCCAGCAGCTCGGGACAGATATTTTATACGCAGTATTTT. It is translated as CASSSGQIFYTQYF. The V call is TRBV6-6, the J call TRBJ2-3; 7 nucleotides line up with TRBD1. Trimming took 6 bases from V and 7 from J; bases not matched to a gene: 10. CDR3 length: 14 residues. In germline, CDR1 is MNHNY, CDR2 SVGAGI (reference sequence).